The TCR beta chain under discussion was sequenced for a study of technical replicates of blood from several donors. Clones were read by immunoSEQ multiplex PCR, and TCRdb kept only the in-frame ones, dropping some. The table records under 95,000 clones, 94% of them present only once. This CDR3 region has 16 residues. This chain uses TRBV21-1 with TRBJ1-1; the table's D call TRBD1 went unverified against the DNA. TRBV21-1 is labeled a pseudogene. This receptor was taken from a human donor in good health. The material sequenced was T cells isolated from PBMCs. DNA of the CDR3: TGTGCCAGCAGCAAACTCCCCCACCGCAGGAACACTGAAGCTTTCTTT. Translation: CASSKLPHRRNTEAFF.